The 10 T cell receptor beta chains below come from one sample, sequenced in a study of cytomegalovirus exposure and HLA in healthy donors. The PCR used 60 Vbeta and 13 Jbeta primers. Libraries were prepared by immunoSEQ multiplex PCR; TCRdb keeps only in-frame clonotypes and omits some of them. Listed are approximately 45,000 clones; around a sixth falls within the top ten. The sequencing input was PBMCs. The receptors were sampled from a male donor in good health and CMV-seronegative.

By frequency, this clone is medium-sized. The chain employs TRBV7-6 and TRBJ2-7; D possibly corresponds to TRBD2 (5 bases). The V end lost 4 bases, the J end lost 4 bases, and 11 bases lay between the germline ends. The CDR3 extends over 13 amino acids. The germline V gene has CDR1 SGHVS and CDR2 FNYEAQ. CDR3 sequence (DNA): TGTGCCAGCAGCTCGGGGTCCGGTTACGAGCAGTACTTC. Amino acids: CASSSGSGYEQYF.

The CDR3 here is CASSRTGSNEQFF. In DNA form, the CDR3 reads TGTGCCAGCAGCAGGACAGGGAGCAATGAGCAGTTCTTC. The chain recombines TRBV7-9 with TRBJ2-1; 8 bases agree with TRBD1. The trim removed 5 bases at V and 6 bases at J, leaving 3 bases unmatched. The CDR3 consists of 13 residues. CDR1 is SEHNR, CDR2 FQNEAQ, per germline (reference sequence).

The rearrangement links TRBV27 to TRBJ1-1, with a weak D call TRBD1 (6 bases). V was shortened by 2 bases and J by 5 bases, with 18 bases between the two germline ends. This CDR3 contains 16 residues. The germline V gene encodes CDR1 MNHEY and CDR2 SMNVEV (reference sequence). CDR3 sequence reads: CASSLGPQGGGTEAFF. The CDR3 DNA reads as TGTGCCAGCAGTTTAGGACCACAGGGAGGGGGGACTGAAGCTTTCTTT.

The rearrangement links TRBV7-2 to TRBJ1-6; 11 bases line up with TRBD1. The CDR3 runs 16 residues. Losses at the gene ends were 5 bases for V and 9 bases for J; bases not matched to a gene: 9. The germline V gene has CDR1 SGHTA and CDR2 FQGNSA. CDR3 nucleotides: TGTGCCAGCAGCCCAGACAGGACAGGGGGCGGTTCACCCCTCCACTTT. This sequence encodes CASSPDRTGGGSPLHF.

This chain links TRBV5-4 with TRBJ2-3; 9 bases are a match to TRBD2. The CDR3 covers 16 residues. Germline CDR1 SGHNT, CDR2 YYREEE (reference sequence). V trimming: 0 bases; J trimming: 4 bases; junction bases outside the gene matches: 6. CDR3 sequence (DNA): TGTGCCAGCAGCTTGGGAGGGGGCGGGAGGGCAGATACGCAGTATTTT. Protein sequence: CASSLGGGGRADTQYF.

The chain uses TRBV9 and TRBJ1-2; TRBD1 aligns across 9 bases. Germline lookup yields CDR1 SGDLS and CDR2 YYNGEE. Unmatched junction bases numbered 4, after V lost 5 bases and J lost 8 bases. CDR3 length: 12 amino acids. CDR3 region: CASSDRGRGYTF. CDR3 DNA: TGTGCCAGCAGTGACAGGGGGAGAGGCTACACCTTC. Drawing the rest from reference TRBV9 and TRBJ1-2, the complete variable domain is DSGVTQTPKHLITATGQRVTLRCSPRSGDLSVYWYQQSLDQGLQFLIQYYNGEERAKGNILERFSAQQFPDLHSELNLSSLELGDSALYFCASSDRGRGYTFGSGTRLTVV.

Comment on this clone: An end of the junction does not agree with germline; a read error may underlie this. V usage is TRBV4-3 and J usage is TRBJ1-2, with 9 positions matching TRBD1. The CDR3 length is 15 residues. Germline V lookup: CDR1 LGHNA, CDR2 YSLEER. In DNA form, the CDR3 reads TGCGCCAGCAGCCACCCGGACAGGGGTAACTCTGGCTACACCTTC. Protein: CASSHPDRGNSGYTF.

This chain joins TRBV6-1 and TRBJ1-1, with TRBD1 identical over 7 bases. The CDR3 covers 13 residues. The J segment lost 4 bases and the V segment lost 6 bases, leaving 5 bases of the junction unmatched. CDR1 and CDR2 (germline): MNHNS, SASEGT. CDR3 DNA sequence: TGTGCCAGCAGGACAGGGCTCGGCACTGAAGCTTTCTTT. It specifies CASRTGLGTEAFF.

The genes are TRBV11-2 and TRBJ2-7; 13 bases agree with TRBD2. After removal of 4 bases from V and 3 bases from J, the junction contained 3 bases not matched to a gene. The CDR3 sequence is 15 residues long. Per the germline V gene, CDR1 is SGHAT and CDR2 is FQNNGV. CDR3 coding DNA: TGTGCCAGCAGCTCCTGGACTAGCGGGGGCTACGAGCAGTACTTC. This codes for CASSSWTSGGYEQYF.

This sequence joins TRBV1 and TRBJ2-7; the table gives TRBD1 as D, unverified against the DNA. TRBV1 is deemed a pseudogene. This CDR3 has 18 residues. The CDR3 region is CTSSQEGEGDRKREEQYF. In DNA, the CDR3 is TGCACCAGCAGCCAAGAAGGTGAAGGGGACAGGAAAAGAGAGGAGCAGTACTTC.